The 14 T cell receptor beta chains listed next were all sequenced from one sample in a study of T cell repertoires in cytomegalovirus infection. One entry per CDR3 protein, called by TCRdb with MiXCR from the reads. The repertoire holds 650,000 to 850,000 distinct CDR3 sequences, with almost 30% as singletons. Antigens for these TCRs are unknown. The material was cultured CD8+ T cells from PBMCs, obtained from culture after CMV antigen stimulation. The receptors derive from a human donor in good health (CMV status not recorded). Some clones in this sample may be carry-over from other donors' samples.

This clonotype has at least ten counts. The V and J genes are TRBV4-1 and TRBJ2-7, with D perhaps TRBD2 (6 bases). The germline CDR1 and CDR2 sequences are MGHRA and YSYEKL. The CDR3 consists of 14 residues. Trimming removed 1 base at V and 3 bases at J, with 10 bases between. The CDR3 bases are TGCGCCAGCAGCCAAGTCGGCGGGGACTACGAGCAGTACGTC. It is translated as CASSQVGGDYEQYV.

This clonotype has just a few counts. The chain is built from TRBV6-2 or TRBV6-3 and TRBJ2-1; the D is unclear. The CDR3 totals 17 residues. The V gene's germline CDR1 is MNHEY and CDR2 SVGEGT. V shed 2 bases and J shed 4 bases, with 18 bases lying between them. Here the CDR3 DNA reads TGTGCCAGCAGTTACCGTGAACTCGCCCTTTTTTACAATGAGCAGTTCTTC. It translates to CASSYRELALFYNEQFF.

The V and J genes are TRBV4-1 and TRBJ2-7, with D possibly being TRBD1 (5 bases). The V gene's germline CDR1 is MGHRA and CDR2 YSYEKL. The V gene lost 2 bases and the J gene lost 0 bases, with 8 bases spanning the gap. The CDR3 covers 14 residues. The CDR3 region is CASSQTDSSYEQYV. The DNA for the CDR3 is TGCGCCAGCAGCCAAACCGACAGCTCCTACGAGCAGTACGTC.

The J gene is TRBJ2-1, the V gene TRBV9; maybe TRBD1 (6 bases). The CDR3 is made up of 15 amino acids. The germline gives CDR1 SGDLS, CDR2 YYNGEE. Deletions cut 0 bases from V and 3 bases from J, with 10 bases between. CDR3 region: CASSVDRVIYNEQFF. CDR3 nucleotide sequence: TGTGCCAGCAGCGTAGACAGGGTTATCTACAATGAGCAGTTCTTC.

This chain links TRBV7-6 with TRBJ1-1; unclear D gene. The CDR3 is 13 residues long. The germline V gene has CDR1 SGHVS and CDR2 FNYEAQ. V was pared by 5 bases and J by 8 bases, with 15 bases between. Here the CDR3 reads CASSLWTDGEAFF. For the CDR3, the DNA is TGTGCCAGCAGCCTATGGACGGATGGCGAAGCTTTCTTT.

V is TRBV6-2 or TRBV6-3 and J is TRBJ1-5, with 7 positions matching TRBD1. Germline V CDR1 and CDR2: MNHEY, SVGEGT. The CDR3 extends over 14 amino acids. The ends lost 4 bases at V and 6 bases at J; junction bases unmatched: 6. CDR3 coding DNA: TGTGCCAGCAGTTGGCAGACAGGGAGTCAGCCCCAGCATTTT. This encodes CASSWQTGSQPQHF.

The gene calls are TRBV7-6 and TRBJ2-1; possibly TRBD2 for D (5 bases). The V gene lost 3 bases and the J gene lost 8 bases, with 14 bases spanning the gap. The CDR3 has 14 amino acids. Looked up from germline, CDR1 is SGHVS and CDR2 is FNYEAQ. The chain's CDR3 is CASSFGGPNDEQFF. For the CDR3, the DNA is TGTGCCAGCAGCTTCGGCGGGCCGAACGATGAGCAGTTCTTC. Supplemented by reference TRBV7-6 and TRBJ2-1, the full variable domain reads GAGVSQSPRYKVTKRGQDVALRCDPISGHVSLYWYRQALGQGPEFLTYFNYEAQQDKSGLPNDRFSAERPEGSISTLTIQRTEQRDSAMYRCASSFGGPNDEQFFGPGTRLTVL.

This clonotype was detected only a few times. The CDR3 is CARTGGSSYNEQFF. CDR3 bases: TGTGCCCGCACAGGTGGTAGCTCCTACAATGAGCAGTTCTTC. The chain employs TRBV2 and TRBJ2-1; possible D gene TRBD1, 5 bases. Germline V gene sequence: CDR1 SNHLY, CDR2 FYNNEI. The CDR3 runs 14 residues. The V end was cut by 11 bases, the J end by 0 bases, with 14 bases between.

On this clonotype itself: Germline is not matched at one junction end, which may reflect a read error. The gene calls are TRBV29-1 and TRBJ1-2; no clear D gene. The CDR3 covers 15 residues. Germline V gene data show CDR1 as SQVTM and CDR2 as ANQGSEA. The CDR3 loop reads CSVKDPVEFYYGYTF. The CDR3 DNA follows: TGCAGCGTTAAAGATCCGGTAGAGTTCTACTATGGCTACACCTTC. Full variable domain (rest looked up from reference TRBV29-1 and TRBJ1-2): SAVISQKPSRDICQRGTSLTIQCQVDSQVTMMFWYRQQPGQSLTLIATANQGSEATYESGFVIDKFPISRPNLTFSTLTVSNMSPEDSSIYLCSVKDPVEFYYGYTFGSGTRLTVV.

The chain couples TRBV6-2 or TRBV6-3 to TRBJ1-3; D may be TRBD1 (6 bases). CDR1 is MNHEY and CDR2 is SVGEGT in the germline V gene. This CDR3 has 13 residues. V lost 8 bases and J 6 bases, leaving 14 bases between the germline ends. The CDR3 reads CASFGTTKNTIYF. CDR3 coding DNA: TGTGCCAGCTTCGGGACAACAAAAAACACCATATATTTT.

This chain joins TRBV12-3 or TRBV12-4 and TRBJ2-1; tentative D call: TRBD2 (5 bases). The CDR3 is 13 residues long. The V end lost 7 bases, the J end lost 8 bases, and 15 bases lay between the germline ends. Here the CDR3 reads CASTLGGRDEQFF. The CDR3 coding sequence is TGTGCCAGCACCCTAGGAGGCCGGGATGAGCAGTTCTTC.

This chain connects TRBV19 to TRBJ1-5; 9 bases are shared with TRBD1. This CDR3 comprises 16 residues. From germline, CDR1 is LNHDA and CDR2 SQIVND (reference sequence). V lost 5 bases to trimming and J lost 5 bases; unmatched junction nucleotides: 10. The CDR3 coding sequence is TGTGCCAGTAGTGCTCCGGGACAGGGTTTGGATCAGCCCCAGCATTTT. This encodes CASSAPGQGLDQPQHF.

The chain carries TRBV7-6 and TRBJ2-1; TRBD2 agrees at 8 bases. Germline assignment: CDR1 SGHVS and CDR2 FNYEAQ. The CDR3 is 13 amino acids. V shed 5 bases, J shed 9 bases, and the junction held 6 bases outside the gene matches. The CDR3 region is CASSPGGGAEQFF. The CDR3 nucleotides are TGTGCCAGCAGCCCCGGGGGGGGGGCTGAGCAGTTCTTC.

This clonotype was picked up many times. The genes are TRBV19 and TRBJ2-7; D is tentatively TRBD1 or TRBD2 (5 bases each). Germline V gene sequence: CDR1 LNHDA, CDR2 SQIVND (reference sequence). The CDR3 has 12 residues. V was shortened by 7 bases and J by 3 bases, with 10 bases between the two germline ends. CDR3 region: CASTGRDYEQYF. CDR3 sequence (DNA): TGTGCCAGTACGGGGCGAGACTACGAGCAGTACTTC.